This is a list of T cell receptor beta chains from one sample in a study of T-cell memory formation after mild COVID-19. TCRdb processed the 5' RACE reads anew with MiXCR; each CDR3 protein has one entry. The sample yields over 450,000 distinct CDR3 sequences, over 20% seen once. The specimen was PBMCs or a T cell subset sorted from them (not recorded which). Source of these receptors: an adult woman who had mild COVID-19 (a few samples of this study predate the infection). Cell type and time point are not known. Each CDR3 is given with its conserved first and last residue. Each record gives: V gene, J gene, clone size, D gene, CDR3 protein, CDR3 DNA. The D gene is left open where the match is weak. The size of a clone is reported for some rows only, either as once, few or many, or as a class for expanded clones.

TRBV24-1	TRBJ1-1	few	.	CATRDPGQEAFF	TGTGCCACCAGAGACCCGGGACAAGAAGCTTTCTTT
TRBV4-1	TRBJ2-7	few	TRBD1	CASSPGQGANYEQYF	TGCGCCAGCAGCCCCGGACAGGGGGCCAACTACGAGCAGTACTTC
TRBV5-6	TRBJ2-3	few	TRBD1	CASRWGTGSTDTQYF	TGTGCCAGCAGGTGGGGGACAGGAAGCACAGATACGCAGTATTTT
TRBV5-1	TRBJ2-7	.	.	CASRTTQGALSYEQYF	TGCGCCAGCAGAACGACCCAAGGGGCCCTCTCCTACGAGCAGTACTTC
TRBV24-1	TRBJ2-1	few	TRBD1	CATSDLGTGHNEQFF	TGTGCCACCAGTGATTTAGGGACAGGCCACAATGAGCAGTTCTTC
TRBV12-3/TRBV12-4	TRBJ2-7	.	.	CASSFRTARHEQYF	TGTGCCAGCAGTTTCCGGACAGCCAGGCACGAGCAGTACTTC
TRBV5-6	TRBJ1-4	few	.	CASSSPWVGGDDEKLFF	TGTGCCAGCAGCTCACCGTGGGTCGGGGGAGATGATGAAAAACTGTTTTTT
TRBV29-1	TRBJ1-5	.	.	CSAQYSNQPQHF	TGCAGCGCCCAGTACAGCAATCAGCCCCAGCATTTT
TRBV7-9	TRBJ2-1	many	TRBD1	CASSLAQGKNEQFF	TGTGCCAGCAGCTTAGCACAGGGGAAGAATGAGCAGTTCTTC
TRBV28	TRBJ1-1	.	.	CASSHTGWGAFF	TGTGCCAGCAGTCACACAGGGTGGGGAGCTTTCTTT
TRBV11-2	TRBJ1-1	.	.	CASSLRRDTRAFF	TGTGCCAGCAGCCTCAGACGGGACACTAGAGCTTTCTTT
TRBV20-1	TRBJ1-2	.	TRBD1	CSARETGGGDTF	TGCAGTGCTAGAGAGACAGGGGGCGGGGACACCTTC
TRBV10-3	TRBJ1-1	.	.	CAISVAGNTEAFF	TGTGCCATCAGTGTTGCCGGGAACACTGAAGCTTTCTTT
TRBV24-1	TRBJ2-5	few	.	CATSDLPGQGALRSQETQYF	TGTGCCACCAGTGATTTGCCTGGACAAGGGGCCCTAAGGTCCCAAGAGACCCAGTACTTC
TRBV7-8	TRBJ1-5	once	.	CASSLEQGPDQPQHF	TGTGCCAGCAGCCTAGAACAGGGTCCTGATCAGCCCCAGCATTTT
TRBV15	TRBJ2-5	few	.	CATSRARRGRSVWRTQYF	TGTGCCACCAGCAGAGCTAGAAGGGGACGGAGTGTTTGGCGGACCCAGTACTTC
TRBV7-2	TRBJ2-5	many	.	CASRLGGVGLQETQYF	TGTGCCAGCAGGTTGGGGGGAGTGGGCCTCCAAGAGACCCAGTACTTC
TRBV19	TRBJ2-2	few	.	CASSDLRNTGELFF	TGTGCCAGTAGCGACCTTAGGAACACCGGGGAGCTGTTTTTT
TRBV5-1	TRBJ1-4	few	.	CASSLAVGGNEKLFF	TGCGCCAGCAGCTTGGCCGTAGGGGGGAATGAAAAACTGTTTTTT
TRBV18	TRBJ1-1	.	.	CASSPPVEGLIF	TGTGCCAGCTCACCACCGGTGGAGGGTTTAATCTTT
TRBV5-4	TRBJ2-3	few	.	CASSLRDSDTQYF	TGTGCCAGCAGCTTGCGGGACTCAGATACGCAGTATTTT
TRBV5-5	TRBJ1-6	few	.	CASSLGDGNSPLHF	TGTGCCAGCAGCTTGGGGGACGGAAATTCACCCCTCCACTTT
TRBV7-2	TRBJ2-3	few	.	CASSSSGVLDTQYF	TGTGCCAGCAGCTCCTCGGGAGTCCTAGATACGCAGTATTTT
TRBV7-9	TRBJ1-3	.	.	CASSFQASGNTIYF	TGTGCCAGCAGCTTTCAGGCTTCTGGAAACACCATATATTTT
TRBV7-3	TRBJ2-1	.	.	CASSVTLQEKQFF	TGTGCCAGCAGCGTAACCCTACAAGAGAAGCAGTTCTTC
TRBV4-3	TRBJ2-2	.	.	CASSQRAYPTGELFF	TGCGCCAGCAGCCAACGAGCGTACCCGACCGGGGAGCTGTTTTTT
TRBV7-2	TRBJ1-5	.	.	CASSFKGGNQPQHF	TGTGCCAGCAGCTTCAAGGGGGGGAATCAGCCCCAGCATTTT
TRBV12-3/TRBV12-4	TRBJ2-3	.	.	CASSPTGGGMSTDTQYF	TGTGCCAGCAGCCCGACCGGCGGTGGGATGTCCACAGATACGCAGTATTTT
TRBV9	TRBJ2-3	.	.	CASSVGRGQSTDTQYF	TGTGCCAGCAGCGTAGGCCGGGGGCAAAGCACAGATACGCAGTATTTT
TRBV7-2	TRBJ1-5	once	.	CASSLEGNNQPQHF	TGTGCCAGCAGCTTAGAGGGAAACAATCAGCCCCAGCATTTT
TRBV5-1	TRBJ2-3	few	TRBD2	CASTPPPGGGPLYTQYF	TGCGCCAGTACCCCCCCCCCTGGCGGGGGGCCCTTATATACGCAGTATTTT
TRBV27	TRBJ2-2	.	TRBD2	CARAPRPSGATNTGELFF	TGTGCCAGGGCCCCCCGGCCTAGCGGGGCAACGAACACCGGGGAGCTGTTTTTT